What follows are 30 T cell receptor beta chains derived from one specimen sequenced in a study of blood T cell repertoires in COVID-19. Using immunoSEQ multiplex PCR, the repertoire was profiled, and TCRdb retains in-frame clones only, with some absent. This table holds 150,000 to 200,000 clones, about 86% found once. The sequenced material came from peripheral blood. These receptors came from an elderly woman with acute or convalescent COVID-19.

V gene TRBV10-3 combines with J gene TRBJ2-3; 11 positions match TRBD2. CDR1 is ENHRY and CDR2 is SYGVKD in the germline V gene. The CDR3 is 14 amino acids. Trimming took 7 bases from V and 6 from J; bases not matched to a gene: 6. In DNA form, the CDR3 reads TGTGCCATCACCGAGACTAGCGGGGCGGATACGCAGTATTTT. It codes for CAITETSGADTQYF.

The chain is built from TRBV30 and TRBJ1-5; TRBD1 agrees at 7 bases. The CDR3 is 15 amino acids. Germline V gene sequence: CDR1 GTSNPN, CDR2 SVGIG (reference sequence). Trimming took 2 bases from V and 4 from J; bases not matched to a gene: 8. The CDR3 spells CAWSSTGASNQPQHF. CDR3 DNA sequence: TGTGCCTGGAGTTCTACAGGGGCCTCTAATCAGCCCCAGCATTTT.

This clone came up once. The chain is built from TRBV2 and TRBJ2-7; 7 bases align to TRBD2. The CDR3 has 13 residues. In germline, CDR1 is SNHLY, CDR2 FYNNEI. V lost 6 bases, J lost 3 bases, and 5 bases stayed unmatched. The CDR3 loop reads CASRAGVFYEQYF. CDR3 DNA: TGTGCCAGCAGGGCGGGAGTCTTCTACGAGCAGTACTTC.

The chain's CDR3 is CASSAGLAYEQFF. For the CDR3, the DNA is TGTGCCAGCAGTGCGGGACTAGCCTATGAGCAGTTCTTC. The V gene is TRBV2, the J gene TRBJ2-1, with 9 bases aligning to TRBD2. The CDR3 runs to 13 residues. The J segment lost 8 bases and the V segment lost 4 bases, leaving 3 bases of the junction unmatched. Germline V CDR1 and CDR2: SNHLY, FYNNEI.

The chain carries TRBV7-9 and TRBJ2-7; 9 bases line up with TRBD2. Germline V gene lookup returns CDR1 SEHNR and CDR2 FQNEAQ (reference sequence). The CDR3 runs to 13 residues. V shed 5 bases and J 6 bases; nucleotides not matched to a gene: 5. The CDR3 here is CASSNSGRGEQYF. The CDR3 DNA reads as TGTGCCAGCAGCAATAGCGGGAGAGGCGAGCAGTACTTC.

The rearrangement joins TRBV7-3 to TRBJ2-5, with 7 bases that match TRBD1. Germline V gene lookup returns CDR1 SGHTA and CDR2 FQGTGA. V was pared by 4 bases and J by 3 bases, with 2 bases of the junction left unmatched. This CDR3 has 13 amino acids. CDR3 nucleotides: TGTGCCAGCAGCTGGGACAGAAAAGAGACCCAGTACTTC. Its translation is CASSWDRKETQYF.

This chain uses TRBV18 with TRBJ1-1, with a possible D match to TRBD1 (5 bases). With 4 bases removed from V and 4 bases from J, the gap between germline ends came to 13 bases. CDR3 size: 14 residues. From germline, CDR1 is KGHSH and CDR2 LQKENI. For the CDR3, the DNA is TGTGCCAGCTCACAGGGACGGGGGGGCACTGAAGCTTTCTTT. Encoded protein: CASSQGRGGTEAFF.

V and J are TRBV11-2 and TRBJ2-1; 10 nucleotides agree with TRBD1. There are 15 residues in the CDR3. Germline CDR1 and CDR2: SGHAT and FQNNGV. V shed 3 bases, J shed 5 bases, and the junction held 4 bases outside the gene matches. The CDR3 DNA sequence: TGTGCCAGCAGCTTGGGACAGGGGTCGGACAATGAGCAGTTCTTC. Its protein is CASSLGQGSDNEQFF.

Here the CDR3 reads CASSYSGAGETQYF. The CDR3 bases are TGTGCCAGCAGTTACTCGGGGGCCGGGGAGACCCAGTACTTC. The chain recombines TRBV6-5 with TRBJ2-5, with TRBD1 as a possible D gene (6 bases). The V gene's germline CDR1 is MNHEY and CDR2 SVGAGI. V was cut by 0 bases and J by 5 bases, with 10 bases left in between. The CDR3 has 14 residues.

This rearrangement joins TRBV27 to TRBJ2-2; TRBD1 might be the D (6 bases). This CDR3 comprises 17 residues. Germline CDR1 is MNHEY and CDR2 is SMNVEV (reference sequence). V was trimmed by 5 bases and J by 4 bases, leaving 20 bases between them. The CDR3 DNA sequence: TGTGCCAGCAGTCCGATCATCCCCAGGGGCGGCACCGGGGAGCTGTTTTTT. Translation: CASSPIIPRGGTGELFF.

The chain uses TRBV10-2 and TRBJ2-1, with 7 bases fitting TRBD2. Germline CDR1 reads WSHSY; CDR2 reads SAAADI. The V segment lost 6 bases and the J segment 1 base; nucleotides outside the gene matches: 6. The CDR3 contains 15 residues. The CDR3 DNA reads TGCGCCAGCAGCCCTTCGGGGGGTTCCTACAATGAGCAGTTCTTC. This gives the protein CASSPSGGSYNEQFF.

V is TRBV5-1 and J is TRBJ2-2, with 15 bases fitting TRBD2. Germline V gives CDR1 SGHRS, CDR2 YFSETQ. J lost 4 bases, V lost 4 bases, and 2 bases had no gene match. The CDR3 consists of 16 residues. The CDR3 spells CASSGLAGGGTGELFF. CDR3 sequence (DNA): TGCGCCAGCAGCGGACTAGCGGGAGGGGGCACCGGGGAGCTGTTTTTT.

V usage is TRBV5-1 and J usage is TRBJ1-1, with TRBD1 identical over 8 bases. With 0 bases clipped from V and 4 bases from J, the junction kept 2 bases outside the gene matches. The CDR3 consists of 14 residues. CDR1 and CDR2 from the germline V gene are SGHRS and YFSETQ. CDR3 sequence (DNA): TGCGCCAGCAGCTTGGACAGGGGGGGCACTGAAGCTTTCTTT. The encoded protein is CASSLDRGGTEAFF.

The chain couples TRBV7-6 to TRBJ2-5; 13 positions match TRBD2. CDR3 length: 18 residues. The germline CDR1 and CDR2 sequences are SGHVS and FNYEAQ. The trim removed 5 bases at V and 5 bases at J, leaving 14 bases unmatched. The CDR3 bases are TGTGCCAGCAGCCGAACCCTTACTAGCGGGGGGGCCAGGGAGACCCAGTACTTC. As protein: CASSRTLTSGGARETQYF.

The CDR3 sequence is CASRRSGWVNYGYTF. In DNA, the CDR3 is TGTGCCAGCAGGCGATCGGGATGGGTAAACTATGGCTACACCTTC. V is TRBV28 and J is TRBJ1-2; D is undetermined. The CDR3 consists of 15 residues. Trimming removed 6 bases from V and 2 bases from J, with 16 bases in between. Germline lookup yields CDR1 MDHEN and CDR2 SYDVKM.

V usage is TRBV4-1 and J usage is TRBJ1-4; weak D call: TRBD1 (6 bases). The germline V gene encodes CDR1 MGHRA and CDR2 YSYEKL. The CDR3 has 15 amino acids. V was trimmed by 3 bases and J by 4 bases, leaving 12 bases between them. CDR3 in DNA: TGCGCCAGCAGCCACGCGACAGGAATTAATGAAAAACTGTTTTTT. Its protein is CASSHATGINEKLFF.

This chain connects TRBV29-1 to TRBJ1-1, with TRBD1 as a possible D gene (5 bases). Trimming shortened V by 2 bases and J by 3 bases, and 10 bases separated the two germline ends. Germline assignment: CDR1 SQVTM and CDR2 ANQGSEA. This CDR3 comprises 13 residues. DNA for the CDR3: TGCAGCGTTGAATCCTGGGGGGACACTGAAGCTTTCTTT. Translated: CSVESWGDTEAFF.

The table lists this clone with a count of one. The chain recombines TRBV10-3 with TRBJ2-1, with D perhaps matching TRBD1 (7 bases). Deletions cut 5 bases from V and 8 bases from J, with 19 bases between. Per germline, CDR1 ENHRY and CDR2 SYGVKD. The CDR3 sequence is 15 residues long. Here the CDR3 DNA reads TGTGCCATCAGTAAGACAGGGACAACGGGGGATGAGCAGTTCTTC. Its protein is CAISKTGTTGDEQFF.

The chain carries TRBV27 and TRBJ1-4, with 9 bases lining up with TRBD1. Trimming cost V 5 bases and J 8 bases; bases outside gene matches: 9. Germline V gives CDR1 MNHEY, CDR2 SMNVEV (reference sequence). The CDR3 runs to 15 residues. CDR3 nucleotide sequence: TGTGCCAGCAGTCACCTGGGACAGGGAGACGAAAAACTGTTTTTT. It translates to CASSHLGQGDEKLFF.

This rearrangement joins TRBV1 to TRBJ2-7; the table gives TRBD1 as D, unverified against the DNA. TRBV1 has pseudogene status. The CDR3 contains 15 residues. The CDR3 nucleotides read TGCACCAGCAACCGGGGACAGGGGGGCGCTTACGAGCAGTACTTC. This translates into CTSNRGQGGAYEQYF.

This clone has only one observation. The V call is TRBV11-2, the J call TRBJ1-4, with TRBD1 identical over 8 bases. The CDR3 sequence is 16 residues long. Germline V gene lookup returns CDR1 SGHAT and CDR2 FQNNGV. With V trimmed by 5 bases and J by 6 bases, 11 bases remained unmatched. The CDR3 reads CASSRGTGRIYEKLFF. The CDR3 nucleotides are TGTGCCAGCAGCCGGGGGACAGGTCGAATATATGAAAAACTGTTTTTT.

The chain uses TRBV24-1 and TRBJ2-2; possibly TRBD1 for D (5 bases). The V gene lost 1 base and the J gene lost 5 bases, with 13 bases spanning the gap. CDR3 size: 16 residues. Germline lookup yields CDR1 KGHDR and CDR2 SFDVKD. CDR3 amino acids: CATSDLGARATGELFF. CDR3 coding DNA: TGTGCCACCAGTGATTTAGGGGCCAGGGCGACCGGGGAGCTGTTTTTT.

The genes are TRBV29-1 and TRBJ2-7; 11 bases match TRBD2. Per the germline V gene, CDR1 is SQVTM and CDR2 is ANQGSEA. V trimming: 4 bases; J trimming: 4 bases; junction bases outside the gene matches: 6. CDR3 length: 14 residues. In DNA, the CDR3 is TGCAGCGTTGGGCTAGCGGGAGGTGGATACGAGCAGTACTTC. Translating gives CSVGLAGGGYEQYF.

The rearrangement joins TRBV5-5 to TRBJ2-7; D possibly corresponds to TRBD2 (5 bases). The CDR3 length is 13 residues. The ends were cut back, 0 bases at V and 3 bases at J, with 7 bases in the middle. Germline V gives CDR1 SGHKS, CDR2 YYEKEE (reference sequence). The CDR3 DNA follows: TGTGCCAGCAGCTTGGGGGGAGTCTACGAGCAGTACTTC. Protein product: CASSLGGVYEQYF.

The J gene is TRBJ2-1, the V gene TRBV10-3; 8 bases fit TRBD2. The CDR3 has 19 amino acids. CDR1 ENHRY and CDR2 SYGVKD come from the germline V gene. J lost 0 bases, V lost 3 bases, and 13 bases had no gene match. CDR3 nucleotides: TGTGCCATCAGTGATTGGGGACTAGTTCCCACTAGCTCCTACAATGAGCAGTTCTTC. Translating it yields CAISDWGLVPTSSYNEQFF.

A few counts support this clone. V gene TRBV29-1 combines with J gene TRBJ2-1; TRBD1 matches 7 bases. This CDR3 spans 12 amino acids. Germline V gene sequence: CDR1 SQVTM, CDR2 ANQGSEA. V trimming: 6 bases; J trimming: 7 bases; junction bases outside the gene matches: 6. In DNA, the CDR3 is TGCAGCGTCCCGACAGGGAAGAATGAGCAGTTCTTC. Residues: CSVPTGKNEQFF.

J is TRBJ2-1 and V is TRBV11-2, with D perhaps TRBD1 (5 bases). The CDR3 is made up of 15 amino acids. Germline CDR1 is SGHAT and CDR2 is FQNNGV. V lost 5 bases, J lost 0 bases, and 11 bases lay in between. The CDR3 DNA sequence: TGTGCCAGCAGCAAACAGGTTTCCTCCTACAATGAGCAGTTCTTC. It specifies CASSKQVSSYNEQFF. Full variable domain (missing parts from reference TRBV11-2 and TRBJ2-1): EAGVAQSPRYKIIEKRQSVAFWCNPISGHATLYWYQQILGQGPKLLIQFQNNGVVDDSQLPKDRFSAERLKGVDSTLKIQPAKLEDSAVYLCASSKQVSSYNEQFFGPGTRLTVL.

The gene calls are TRBV7-2 and TRBJ2-3; tentative D call: TRBD2 (6 bases). The CDR3 length is 14 residues. The germline CDR1 and CDR2 sequences are SGHTA and FQGNSA. Trimming left V 5 bases short and J 6 bases short, with 15 bases between. This CDR3 is CASSPKTRADTQYF. As DNA, the CDR3 is TGTGCCAGCAGCCCAAAGACTAGGGCCGATACGCAGTATTTT.

The chain joins TRBV9 to TRBJ1-2; 12 bases are a match to TRBD1. The CDR3 runs to 16 residues. V lost 5 bases, J lost 8 bases, and 13 bases stayed unmatched. CDR1 SGDLS and CDR2 YYNGEE come from the germline V gene. The DNA of the CDR3 is TGTGCCAGCAGTCCCTTAGGGGACAGGGGGCAGAGGGGCTACACCTTC. It encodes CASSPLGDRGQRGYTF.

The DNA of the CDR3 is TGTGCCAGCAGACCAGCGGGAGCAAGAGATACGCAGTATTTT. This codes for CASRPAGARDTQYF. This chain uses TRBV27 with TRBJ2-3; 8 nucleotides align to TRBD2. The CDR3 consists of 14 residues. Germline lookup yields CDR1 MNHEY and CDR2 SMNVEV (reference sequence). V shed 6 bases and J 5 bases; nucleotides not matched to a gene: 7.